The clone carrying this T cell receptor (beta chain) was counted at least ten times. Its specificity is unknown. Extractions gave at least 6 micrograms of total RNA per sample. Germline V gene lookup returns CDR1 ENHRY and CDR2 SYGVKD. The CDR3 is 15 amino acids. V lost 2 bases, J lost 4 bases, and 14 bases lay in between. A second PCR, run for roughly 6 to 11 cycles, used a sample-barcoded 5' primer plus a J-beta primer mix. A single record per CDR3 protein comes from TCRdb applying MiXCR to the 5' RACE reads. The repertoire consists of roughly 640,000 distinct CDR3 sequences, with less than 35% occurring once and the leading ten covering 15% to 17%. This sample was included in a study of blood T cells in healthy people across ages. Study-wide results and caveats: It was the long-lived donors that had more naive CD4+ cells and higher diversity than aged donors.

The sample consisted of blood. V is TRBV10-3 and J is TRBJ1-2; TRBD1 might be the D (5 bases). The receptor was derived from a woman aged 80 or over in good health. The CDR3 here is CAISEGRGRGYGYTF. CDR3 sequence (DNA): TGTGCCATCAGTGAGGGAAGGGGACGGGGCTATGGCTACACCTTC.